This T cell receptor beta chain was recovered during a study of CD8 T cells in Susac syndrome. Random hexamers served to reverse transcribe about 0.5 to 1 ug RNA. In TCRdb, the immunoSEQ multiplex PCR reads were re-called with MiXCR into one record per CDR3 protein. The table lists about 300,000 distinct CDR3 sequences, about 91% of them singletons. J was trimmed by 7 bases and V by 8 bases; bases with no gene match: 12. This CDR3 spans 14 amino acids. Germline assignment: CDR1 SNHLY and CDR2 FYNNEI. The origin of this receptor is a human donor with multiple sclerosis. Sequences were obtained from CD4+ T cells from PBMCs. This chain links TRBV2 with TRBJ1-1; 8 bases line up with TRBD1. CDR3 in amino acids: CASEKEQGVGEAFF. The DNA of the CDR3 is TGTGCCAGCGAGAAAGAACAGGGGGTTGGTGAAGCTTTCTTT.